The 16 T cell receptor beta chains below all came from one sample that was sequenced in a study of T cells in Graves' hyperthyroidism and ophthalmopathy (dated by TCRdb to between 2018 and 2021). Receptors were amplified or captured by multiplex PCR. Sequencing instrument: Illumina HiSeq 2000. TCR beta CDR3 regions were amplified from RNA transcripts. For the first round of RT-PCR on the TCR CDR3, the HTBI primer set was used together with the Qiagen OneStep RT-PCR kit. Through fastp at Q25 and MiXCR, TCRdb rebuilt clones from the public reads, retaining in-frame beta chains. Merged by CDR3 protein, the rows form single entries marked with the most common genes and DNA. The table for this sample lists 400,000 to 600,000 distinct CDR3 sequences; about 16% of them were counted only once. The ten largest clonotypes hold 25% to 30% of the sample. Sample: blood. The receptors derive from a woman younger than 45 with Graves' ophthalmopathy.

Comment on this clonotype: Compared with germline, one end of the junction differs, possibly owing to a read error. The chain's CDR3 is CVSSFINYNEQFF. CDR3 sequence (DNA): TGTGTCAGCAGCTTCATAAATTACAATGAGCAGTTCTTC. The chain carries TRBV7-9 and TRBJ2-1, with D hard to call. The CDR3 contains 13 residues. From germline, CDR1 is SEHNR and CDR2 FQNEAQ (reference sequence).

The rearrangement joins TRBV7-9 to TRBJ2-3, with 7 bases lining up with TRBD2. The germline V gene has CDR1 SEHNR and CDR2 FQNEAQ (reference sequence). Trimming removed 1 base from V and 2 bases from J; junction bases left unmatched: 6. CDR3 length equals 16 residues. The CDR3 DNA is TGTGCCAGCAGCTTAGATAAGCGGGAAATCACAGATACGCAGTATTTT. Its translation: CASSLDKREITDTQYF.

This clonotype appeared once. The junction does not match germline at one end; this may be a read error. V is TRBV6-1 and J is TRBJ1-2; TRBD1 aligns across 10 bases. Germline V gene sequence: CDR1 MNHNS, CDR2 SASEGT. The CDR3 runs 16 residues. The CDR3 loop reads CAGSSPGTGAGGGYTF. DNA of the CDR3: TGTGCCGGCAGCTCACCCGGGACAGGGGCCGGGGGTGGCTACACCTTC.

The chain joins TRBV19 to TRBJ2-1, with D possibly matching TRBD2 (6 bases). This CDR3 region has 17 residues. Trimming left V 6 bases short and J 9 bases short, with 27 bases between. Germline values: CDR1 LNHDA, CDR2 SQIVND (reference sequence). CDR3 bases: TGTGCCAGTAGCGACCTACCCGGGACTTCAAACCTCCCTGAGCAGTTCTTC. It translates to CASSDLPGTSNLPEQFF.

The rearrangement uses TRBV7-9 and TRBJ2-7; D is unresolved. V was shortened by 5 bases and J by 7 bases, with 12 bases between the two germline ends. The germline CDR1 and CDR2 sequences are SEHNR and FQNEAQ (reference sequence). The CDR3 sequence is 12 residues long. The CDR3 reads CASSPSVGEQYF. CDR3 in DNA: TGTGCCAGCAGCCCCTCAGTGGGTGAGCAGTACTTC.

This clonotype was counted at least ten times. The chain combines TRBV20-1 with TRBJ2-3, with a tentative D call TRBD2 (6 bases). CDR3 length equals 15 residues. Germline assignment: CDR1 DFQATT and CDR2 SNEGSKA (reference sequence). V shed 0 bases and J shed 2 bases, with 12 bases lying between them. CDR3 sequence reads: CSARDGTGNTDTQYF. In DNA form, the CDR3 reads TGCAGTGCTAGAGATGGGACTGGCAACACAGATACGCAGTATTTT.

This clonotype was counted a few times. The chain couples TRBV6-2 or TRBV6-3 to TRBJ2-7; either TRBD1 or TRBD2 may fit D (6 bases each). Trimming cost V 11 bases and J 2 bases, with 13 bases left between them. Looked up from germline, CDR1 is MNHEY and CDR2 is SVGEGT. CDR3 length: 12 residues. The CDR3: CAASRGAYEQYF. As DNA, the CDR3 is TGTGCCGCCTCGAGGGGGGCCTACGAGCAGTACTTC.

This clonotype was picked up many times. V gene TRBV7-3 combines with J gene TRBJ1-1, with a weak D call TRBD1 (6 bases). Germline loops: CDR1 SGHTA, CDR2 FQGTGA. Trimming left V 5 bases short and J 3 bases short, with 16 bases between. There are 15 residues in the CDR3. In DNA form, the CDR3 reads TGTGCCAGCAGCCCAACAGGGTGGCGTGACACTGAAGCTTTCTTT. This translates into CASSPTGWRDTEAFF. The whole variable domain, filled in from reference TRBV7-3 and TRBJ1-1, reads GAGVSQTPSNKVTEKGKYVELRCDPISGHTALYWYRQSLGQGPEFLIYFQGTGAADDSGLPNDRFFAVRPEGSVSTLKIQRTERGDSAVYLCASSPTGWRDTEAFFGQGTRLTVV.

This clonotype was counted ten times or more. The chain links TRBV6-2 or TRBV6-3 to TRBJ2-7, with 10 bases matching TRBD2. The CDR3 loop spans 15 amino acids. Germline CDR1 and CDR2: MNHEY and SVGEGT. Germline trimming cut 6 bases from V and 3 bases from J; bases unmatched to any gene: 8. CDR3 sequence (DNA): TGTGCCAGCAGCCTCCCTCTAGCGGGAGTCTACGAGCAGTACTTC. Translated, it gives CASSLPLAGVYEQYF.

This clonotype was seen at least ten times. The chain has TRBV20-1 and TRBJ2-5, with unresolved D. V lost 4 bases, J lost 5 bases, and 5 bases lay in between. The CDR3 extends over 10 amino acids. Germline CDR1 is DFQATT and CDR2 is SNEGSKA (reference sequence). The CDR3 region is CSATWETQYF. The CDR3 nucleotides are TGCAGTGCTACTTGGGAGACCCAGTACTTC.

In its sample, this clonotype was seen many times. The chain carries TRBV27 and TRBJ2-7; 8 bases map to TRBD2. V lost 5 bases and J lost 8; bases outside the gene matches: 11. Germline assignment: CDR1 MNHEY and CDR2 SMNVEV (reference sequence). The CDR3 consists of 14 residues. The CDR3 sequence: CASSTLGREAQQYF. CDR3 nucleotide sequence: TGTGCCAGCAGTACGTTAGGGCGGGAGGCTCAGCAGTACTTC.

This clonotype was detected only a few times. The chain carries TRBV6-2 or TRBV6-3 and TRBJ2-2; D not certain. Germline lookup yields CDR1 MNHEY and CDR2 SVGEGT. The CDR3 runs to 16 residues. Trimming cost V 6 bases and J 3 bases, with 17 bases left between them. The CDR3 DNA sequence: TGTGCCAGCAGCCTGGGTAAATGGCCGGACACCGGGGAGCTGTTTTTT. It yields the protein CASSLGKWPDTGELFF.

The rearrangement uses TRBV19 and TRBJ1-5, with D tentatively TRBD1 (5 bases). From germline, CDR1 is LNHDA and CDR2 SQIVND (reference sequence). V lost 11 bases and J 5 bases, leaving 16 bases between the germline ends. This CDR3 has 13 residues. Here the CDR3 DNA reads TGTGCCTCGAGACCCTCGGGGGATCAGCCCCAGCATTTT. It specifies CASRPSGDQPQHF.

This clonotype has only a few counts. The chain uses TRBV20-1 and TRBJ2-2; D is uncertain. Trimming shortened V by 3 bases and J by 6 bases, and 8 bases separated the two germline ends. This CDR3 region has 12 residues. Per the germline V gene, CDR1 is DFQATT and CDR2 is SNEGSKA (reference sequence). The CDR3 loop reads CSASHSSGELFF. CDR3 coding DNA: TGCAGTGCTAGTCACAGTTCCGGGGAGCTGTTTTTT.

This clonotype has ten or more counts. The junction differs from germline at one of its ends, possibly a read error. The genes are TRBV3-1 and TRBJ2-7, with 13 positions matching TRBD2. Germline CDR1 LGHDT, CDR2 YNNKEL (reference sequence). This CDR3 is built from 15 residues. The CDR3 sequence: CASSPGLAGVYKQYF. The CDR3 DNA is TGTGCCAGCAGCCCTGGACTAGCGGGAGTCTACAAGCAGTACTTC.

Comments on this clonotype: A much larger clone lies a single base off, so this may be a read error. This chain joins TRBV6-1 and TRBJ2-7, with TRBD2 as a possible D gene (6 bases). The ends were cut back, 6 bases at V and 3 bases at J, with 15 bases in the middle. Germline CDR1 and CDR2: MNHNS and SASEGT. This CDR3 contains 14 residues. This CDR3 reads CASRRMEGFYEQYF. CDR3 nucleotide sequence: TGTGCCAGCAGACGCATGGAGGGGTTCTACGAGCAGTACTTC.